This T cell receptor (beta chain) appears in the sequencing data of a study of blood T cell repertoires in COVID-19. Background on the study: T cells, B-cell-depleted T cells, or PBMCs provided the cDNA or gDNA that served as material.

The CDR3 extends over 15 amino acids. V was pared by 6 bases and J by 8 bases, with 13 bases of the junction left unmatched. In germline, CDR1 is KGHSH, CDR2 LQKENI. Assay: immunoSEQ multiplex PCR; the TCRdb copy retains only in-frame clones and omits some. Among about 220,000 clones listed, more than 75% were seen once. The TCR sequence derives from a woman in her seventies with COVID-19, enrolled during active disease. The chain employs TRBV18 and TRBJ2-1; 7 bases align to TRBD1. The sample consisted of peripheral blood. The CDR3 loop reads CASSSRQGTFDEQFF. CDR3 nucleotides: TGTGCCAGCTCGTCAAGACAGGGTACTTTCGATGAGCAGTTCTTC.